This TCR beta chain was profiled in a study of blood T cell repertoires in COVID-19. Study-level information: Samples of COVID-19 (acute and convalescent) were obtained from the United States, Italy and Spain. Nucleic acid was either cDNA or gDNA, and it came from T cells, B-cell-depleted T cells, or PBMCs.

The authors' processing: Researchers report that nucleated cell counts were estimated from reference gene primer amplification. Method: immunoSEQ multiplex PCR; TCRdb's copy keeps in-frame clones and lacks some. V, J and clone size reflect that table, while D and trimming were determined from the DNA. The data show fewer than 250,000 clones, with more than 60% seen just once and about an eighth held by the top ten. The sequenced material came from peripheral blood. The receptor was derived from a woman in her forties or fifties with acute or convalescent COVID-19.

CDR3 sequence reads: CATGSPSSYNSPLHF. In nucleotides, the CDR3 is TGTGCCACCGGGAGTCCTAGCTCCTATAATTCACCCCTCCACTTT. The chain recombines TRBV28 with TRBJ1-6; D is unclear. Per the germline V gene, CDR1 is MDHEN and CDR2 is SYDVKM. The CDR3 is made up of 15 amino acids. V was pared by 10 bases and J by 0 bases, with 13 bases between.